These 25 T cell receptor beta chains share one sample of origin, sequenced in a study of blood T cell repertoires in COVID-19. The table came from immunoSEQ multiplex PCR; TCRdb's copy has only in-frame clones and leaves some out. The sample consists of 250,000 or so clones, about 80% of them appearing once. The sample was PBMCs or T cells enriched from blood (not recorded which). The origin of the receptors is a man in his 60s who had recovered from COVID-19.

The chain links TRBV30 to TRBJ1-2, with D unclear. V lost 5 bases and J lost 0, with 7 bases in between. Per germline, CDR1 GTSNPN and CDR2 SVGIG (reference sequence). This CDR3 region has 12 residues. The CDR3 loop is CAWLGSNYGYTF. The CDR3 DNA reads as TGTGCCTGGCTAGGCTCTAACTATGGCTACACCTTC.

This sequence joins TRBV19 and TRBJ1-2; D gene ambiguous. Germline V gives CDR1 LNHDA, CDR2 SQIVND (reference sequence). CDR3 length equals 12 residues. V shed 3 bases and J shed 5 bases, with 7 bases lying between them. The CDR3 DNA follows: TGTGCCAGTAGTATGGTAGAATATGGCTACACCTTC. It specifies CASSMVEYGYTF. The full variable domain, in which reference TRBV19 and TRBJ1-2 provide the parts outside the CDR3, is DGGITQSPKYLFRKEGQNVTLSCEQNLNHDAMYWYRQDPGQGLRLIYYSQIVNDFQKGDIAEGYSVSREKKESFPLTVTSAQKNPTAFYLCASSMVEYGYTFGSGTRLTVV.

Regarding this clone: This specimen includes other DNA sequences encoding the same CDR3. V gene TRBV7-8 combines with J gene TRBJ2-3; a weak D match, TRBD2 (5 bases). V shed 5 bases and J shed 2 bases, with 11 bases lying between them. The CDR3 sequence is 14 residues long. Germline assignment: CDR1 SGHVS and CDR2 FQNEAQ. In nucleotides, the CDR3 is TGTGCCAGCAGCAGCGGACTGCACACAGATACGCAGTATTTT. Protein sequence: CASSSGLHTDTQYF. Full variable domain (rest looked up from reference TRBV7-8 and TRBJ2-3): GAGVSQSPRYKVAKRGQDVALRCDPISGHVSLFWYQQALGQGPEFLTYFQNEAQLDKSGLPSDRFFAERPEGSVSTLKIQRTQQEDSAVYLCASSSGLHTDTQYFGPGTRLTVL.

This clone was counted only a few times. V gene TRBV19 combines with J gene TRBJ2-5, with 7 bases identical to TRBD1. CDR3 size: 14 residues. The junction had 10 bases not matched to a gene; V was cut back by 7 bases and J by 5 bases. Germline loops: CDR1 LNHDA, CDR2 SQIVND (reference sequence). CDR3 sequence (DNA): TGTGCCAGTAAAGGGGCAGGGGGTTGGGAGACCCAGTACTTC. This translates into CASKGAGGWETQYF.

The genes are TRBV4-2 and TRBJ2-3, with TRBD2 matching over 10 bases. Germline trimming cut 4 bases from V and 1 base from J; bases unmatched to any gene: 8. The CDR3 covers 17 residues. Germline CDR1 and CDR2: LGHNA and YNFKEQ. Here the CDR3 reads CASSRKVGTSGTDTQYF. The CDR3 DNA is TGTGCCAGCAGCCGGAAGGTAGGGACTAGCGGCACAGATACGCAGTATTTT.

The gene calls are TRBV11-2 and TRBJ1-3; D unresolved. The CDR3 totals 15 residues. Germline lookup yields CDR1 SGHAT and CDR2 FQNNGV. V gave up 0 bases and J gave up 0 bases, with 6 bases separating them. The CDR3 reads CASSLDLSSGNTIYF. The CDR3 DNA is TGTGCCAGCAGCTTAGACCTGAGCTCTGGAAACACCATATATTTT.

CDR3 residues: CASSLDINEQYF. The DNA of the CDR3 is TGTGCCAGCAGCTTGGACATCAACGAGCAGTACTTC. The chain uses TRBV11-3 and TRBJ2-7, with D tentatively TRBD1 (5 bases). The germline V gene encodes CDR1 SGHNT and CDR2 YENEEA. Trimming cost V 3 bases and J 5 bases, with 8 bases left between them. The CDR3 has 12 residues.

This clone was seen only a few times. The V and J genes are TRBV6-5 and TRBJ2-3; 8 positions match TRBD1. CDR3 size: 13 residues. Unmatched junction bases numbered 3, after V lost 6 bases and J lost 4 bases. CDR1 is MNHEY, CDR2 SVGAGI, per germline. CDR3 DNA: TGTGCCAGCAGGGCCAGGGGGCCAGATACGCAGTATTTT. Residues: CASRARGPDTQYF.

This chain links TRBV9 with TRBJ1-6, with a tentative D call TRBD1 (5 bases). The CDR3 loop spans 15 amino acids. CDR1 and CDR2 from the germline V gene are SGDLS and YYNGEE. The ends were cut back, 7 bases at V and 5 bases at J, with 16 bases in the middle. The CDR3 here is CASRGGALDNSPLHF. In nucleotides, the CDR3 is TGTGCCAGCCGAGGAGGGGCTTTAGATAATTCACCCCTCCACTTT.

In DNA form, the CDR3 reads TGTGCCAGCAGCATGTCAGGGGGGATTGAAAAACTGTTTTTT. Amino acids: CASSMSGGIEKLFF. The V call is TRBV11-2, the J call TRBJ1-4, with 7 bases aligning to TRBD1. Germline CDR1 is SGHAT and CDR2 is FQNNGV. This CDR3 region has 14 residues. V was clipped by 5 bases and J by 7 bases; unmatched bases: 7.

This clone has just a few counts. The V gene is TRBV2, the J gene TRBJ2-1; 10 positions agree with TRBD2. This CDR3 contains 14 residues. Germline V CDR1 and CDR2: SNHLY, FYNNEI. J gave up 7 bases and V 8 bases, and 8 bases lay outside the gene matches. CDR3 nucleotides: TGTGCCAGCGTAGAAGCGGGGGGGCCAAATGAGCAGTTCTTC. Translating gives CASVEAGGPNEQFF.

This chain connects TRBV5-4 to TRBJ2-5; 10 bases are shared with TRBD2. Germline loops: CDR1 SGHNT, CDR2 YYREEE (reference sequence). This CDR3 spans 19 amino acids. The ends lost 0 bases at V and 1 base at J; junction bases unmatched: 12. This CDR3 reads CASSLGSSGGIVRQETQYF. The CDR3 coding sequence is TGTGCCAGCAGCTTGGGTTCTAGCGGGGGAATAGTACGCCAAGAGACCCAGTACTTC.

In regard to this clone: A much larger clone is a single base away; this may be a read error. The genes are TRBV7-2 and TRBJ2-3; TRBD1 aligns across 7 bases. Looked up from germline, CDR1 is SGHTA and CDR2 is FQGNSA. Losses at the gene ends were 4 bases for V and 4 bases for J; bases not matched to a gene: 2. The CDR3 consists of 13 residues. In nucleotides, the CDR3 is TGTGCCAGCAGCTACGGGACAGCAGATACGCAGTATTTT. Its protein is CASSYGTADTQYF.

CDR3 sequence (DNA): TGTGCCAGCAGCCCTATCCCTAGAGGCACCTACAATGAGCAGTTCTTC. Encoded protein: CASSPIPRGTYNEQFF. The chain has TRBV27 and TRBJ2-1, with no clear D. The ends were cut back, 6 bases at V and 2 bases at J, with 17 bases in the middle. CDR3 length: 16 amino acids. Germline CDR1 and CDR2: MNHEY and SMNVEV (reference sequence).

The chain uses TRBV6-5 and TRBJ2-3; the match to TRBD1 covers 9 bases. Germline CDR1 MNHEY, CDR2 SVGAGI. This CDR3 is built from 15 residues. V dropped 5 bases and J dropped 3; count of bases not matched to a gene: 6. CDR3 coding DNA: TGTGCCAGCAGTCGCCCGGGACAGGGAACAGATACGCAGTATTTT. Amino acids: CASSRPGQGTDTQYF.

This clone was seen only once. The V and J genes are TRBV5-5 and TRBJ1-5; 7 bases agree with TRBD1. The CDR3 has 14 amino acids. Germline-derived CDR1 and CDR2 are SGHKS and YYEKEE (reference sequence). Trimming took 4 bases from V and 3 from J; bases not matched to a gene: 4. As DNA, the CDR3 is TGTGCCAGCAGCAGCGAGGGGGCCAATCAGCCCCAGCATTTT. Protein product: CASSSEGANQPQHF. Complete variable domain (other parts from reference TRBV5-5 and TRBJ1-5): DAGVTQSPTHLIKTRGQQVTLRCSPISGHKSVSWYQQVLGQGPQFIFQYYEKEERGRGNFPDRFSARQFPNYSSELNVNALLLGDSALYLCASSSEGANQPQHFGDGTRLSIL.

The chain couples TRBV9 to TRBJ2-5; D perhaps matches TRBD2 (6 bases). The V gene lost 7 bases and the J gene lost 5 bases, with 15 bases spanning the gap. CDR3 size: 13 residues. CDR1 SGDLS and CDR2 YYNGEE come from the germline V gene. The CDR3 here is CASCGVAVETQYF. DNA for the CDR3: TGTGCCAGCTGCGGGGTCGCGGTCGAGACCCAGTACTTC.

The chain links TRBV7-2 to TRBJ1-5; 9 nucleotides match TRBD1. Germline lookup yields CDR1 SGHTA and CDR2 FQGNSA. The CDR3 is made up of 15 amino acids. V was pared by 5 bases and J by 3 bases, with 5 bases of the junction left unmatched. CDR3 coding DNA: TGTGCCAGCAGCACCAGGACAGGGGACAATCAGCCCCAGCATTTT. Encoded protein: CASSTRTGDNQPQHF.

V and J are TRBV27 and TRBJ1-5, with a weak D call TRBD1 (5 bases). Per germline, CDR1 MNHEY and CDR2 SMNVEV (reference sequence). Trimming shortened V by 4 bases and J by 6 bases, and 22 bases separated the two germline ends. The CDR3 length is 17 residues. In DNA, the CDR3 is TGTGCCAGCAGTTATCAGGGTCAAGGTTCAATGAGTCAGCCCCAGCATTTT. Amino acid sequence: CASSYQGQGSMSQPQHF.

DNA of the CDR3: TGTGCCAGCAGCTTAAAAGCGCAGGGTGGCTACACCTTC. It specifies CASSLKAQGGYTF. The J gene is TRBJ1-2, the V gene TRBV7-9; D may be TRBD1 (5 bases). Trimming shortened V by 2 bases and J by 7 bases, and 11 bases separated the two germline ends. This CDR3 comprises 13 residues. Germline CDR1 reads SEHNR; CDR2 reads FQNEAQ (reference sequence).

V is TRBV7-8 and J is TRBJ1-2; D not resolved. The CDR3 is made up of 14 amino acids. Germline CDR1 is SGHVS and CDR2 is FQNEAQ. V was trimmed by 0 bases and J by 5 bases, leaving 10 bases between them. The CDR3 protein is CASSLAVQLYGYTF. The CDR3 DNA reads TGTGCCAGCAGCTTAGCGGTACAGTTATATGGCTACACCTTC.

V and J are TRBV11-3 and TRBJ2-7, with TRBD1 matching over 7 bases. V trimming: 4 bases; J trimming: 7 bases; junction bases outside the gene matches: 13. CDR1 SGHNT and CDR2 YENEEA come from the germline V gene. The CDR3 has 15 amino acids. For the CDR3, the DNA is TGTGCCAGCAGCTCCCGACAGGGCGCTTGGGTTGAGCAGTACTTC. Protein product: CASSSRQGAWVEQYF.

With regard to this clone: The sample holds other DNA sequences that translate to the same CDR3. The CDR3 DNA reads TGTGCCAGCAGCCGAAGGGGTGAAGAGACCCAGTACTTC. This encodes CASSRRGEETQYF. The chain recombines TRBV3-1 (or the pseudogene TRBV3-2) with TRBJ2-5; perhaps TRBD1 as D (5 bases). This CDR3 has 13 residues. The germline V gene encodes CDR1 LGHDT and CDR2 YNNKEL (reference sequence). The V and J ends lost 4 bases and 3 bases respectively, with 9 bases between them.

The chain recombines TRBV19 with TRBJ1-4; 11 bases align to TRBD1. This CDR3 region has 15 residues. V gave up 5 bases and J gave up 7 bases; unmatched junction bases: 6. Germline CDR1 is LNHDA and CDR2 is SQIVND (reference sequence). The CDR3 DNA follows: TGTGCCAGTAGTCTCTCCGGGACAGGGGGTGAAAAACTGTTTTTT. Translated, it gives CASSLSGTGGEKLFF.

This sequence joins TRBV4-3 and TRBJ2-1; 7 nucleotides agree with TRBD2. The CDR3 is made up of 15 amino acids. Germline V gene sequence: CDR1 LGHNA, CDR2 YSLEER. The junction had 4 bases not matched to a gene; V was cut back by 1 base and J by 4 bases. The CDR3 DNA reads as TGCGCCAGCAGCCAAGGTAGCGGGCCTTACAATGAGCAGTTCTTC. Its protein is CASSQGSGPYNEQFF.